This T cell receptor (beta chain) comes out of a study of T cells expressing NK-cell markers. Study-wide context: Eight donors were sequenced, seven testing HCMV-seropositive and one testing seronegative.

The study's findings and limits: The CD3+CD56-NKG2C+ fraction was also led by these clonotypes in a handful of donors.

Details on this clonotype: The antigen is not known.

The germline gives CDR1 SGHNT, CDR2 YENEEA. The CDR3 contains 15 residues. TCRdb reanalyzed the 5' RACE reads and collapses them to one entry per CDR3 protein, without DNA. The sample data list 150,000 to 180,000 distinct CDR3 sequences. This TCR was recovered from a woman between 50 and 59 years old in good health. The source material was blood T cells: a sorted CD56 or NKG2C T cell subset, CD4+ or CD8+ T cells, or bulk PBMC T cells (not recorded which). The chain uses TRBV11-3 and TRBJ2-7; absent DNA, TCRdb's TRBD1 call cannot be checked. The CDR3 spells CASSLRDTFSYEQYF.